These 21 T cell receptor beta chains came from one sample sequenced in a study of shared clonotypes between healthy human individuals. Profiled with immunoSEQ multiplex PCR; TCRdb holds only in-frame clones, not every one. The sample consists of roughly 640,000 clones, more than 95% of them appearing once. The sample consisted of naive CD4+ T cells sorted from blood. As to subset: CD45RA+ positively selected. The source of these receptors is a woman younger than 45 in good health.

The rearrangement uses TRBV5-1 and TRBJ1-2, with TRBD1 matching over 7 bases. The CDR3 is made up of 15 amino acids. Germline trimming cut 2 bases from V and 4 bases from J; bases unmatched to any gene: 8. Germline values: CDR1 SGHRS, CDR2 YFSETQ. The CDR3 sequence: CASSLYDRDSYGYTF. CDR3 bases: TGCGCCAGCAGCTTATACGATCGGGACAGCTATGGCTACACCTTC.

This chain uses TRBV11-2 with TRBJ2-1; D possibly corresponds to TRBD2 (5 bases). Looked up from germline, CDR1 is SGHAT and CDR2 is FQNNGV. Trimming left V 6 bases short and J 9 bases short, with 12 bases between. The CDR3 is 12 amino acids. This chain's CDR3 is CASRPTRFEQFF. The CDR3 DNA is TGTGCCAGCAGACCCACTAGGTTTGAGCAGTTCTTC.

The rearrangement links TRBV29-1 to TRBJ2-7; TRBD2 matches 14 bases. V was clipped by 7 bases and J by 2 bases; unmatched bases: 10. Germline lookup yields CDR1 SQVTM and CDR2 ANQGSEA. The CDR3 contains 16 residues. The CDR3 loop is CSAGLAGGQGTYEQYF. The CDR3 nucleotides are TGCAGCGCCGGACTAGCGGGAGGTCAGGGGACCTACGAGCAGTACTTC.

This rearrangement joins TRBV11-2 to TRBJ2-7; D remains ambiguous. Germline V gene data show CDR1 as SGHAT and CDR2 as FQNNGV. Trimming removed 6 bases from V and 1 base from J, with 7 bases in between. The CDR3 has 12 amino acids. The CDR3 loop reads CASSPFSYEQYF. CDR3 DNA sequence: TGTGCCAGCAGTCCCTTTTCCTACGAGCAGTACTTC. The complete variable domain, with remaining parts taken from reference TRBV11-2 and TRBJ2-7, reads EAGVAQSPRYKIIEKRQSVAFWCNPISGHATLYWYQQILGQGPKLLIQFQNNGVVDDSQLPKDRFSAERLKGVDSTLKIQPAKLEDSAVYLCASSPFSYEQYFGPGTRLTVT.

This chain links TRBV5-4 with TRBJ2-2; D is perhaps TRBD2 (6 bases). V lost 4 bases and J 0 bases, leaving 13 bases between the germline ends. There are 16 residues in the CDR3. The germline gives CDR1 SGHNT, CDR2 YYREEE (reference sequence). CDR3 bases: TGTGCCAGCAGCCCAGGCGGGACCACGAACACCGGGGAGCTGTTTTTT. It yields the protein CASSPGGTTNTGELFF.

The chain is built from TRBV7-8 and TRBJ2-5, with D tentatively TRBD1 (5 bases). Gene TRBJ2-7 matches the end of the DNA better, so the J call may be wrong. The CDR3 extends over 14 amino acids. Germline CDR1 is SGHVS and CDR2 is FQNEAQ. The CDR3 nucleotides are TGTGCCAGCGGCCAGGGTCCCAGGTCCTACGAGCAGTACTTC. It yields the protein CASGQGPRSYEQYF.

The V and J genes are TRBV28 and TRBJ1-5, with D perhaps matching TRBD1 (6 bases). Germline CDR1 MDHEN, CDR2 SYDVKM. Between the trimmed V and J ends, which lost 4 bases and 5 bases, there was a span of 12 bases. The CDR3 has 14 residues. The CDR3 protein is CASSSGVQHQPQHF. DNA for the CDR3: TGTGCCAGCAGTTCAGGGGTTCAGCATCAGCCCCAGCATTTT.

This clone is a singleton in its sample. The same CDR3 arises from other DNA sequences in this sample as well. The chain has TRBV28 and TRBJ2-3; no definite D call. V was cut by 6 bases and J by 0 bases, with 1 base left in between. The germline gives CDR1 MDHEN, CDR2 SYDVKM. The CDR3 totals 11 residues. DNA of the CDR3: TGTGCCAGCAGGAGCACAGATACGCAGTATTTT. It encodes CASRSTDTQYF.

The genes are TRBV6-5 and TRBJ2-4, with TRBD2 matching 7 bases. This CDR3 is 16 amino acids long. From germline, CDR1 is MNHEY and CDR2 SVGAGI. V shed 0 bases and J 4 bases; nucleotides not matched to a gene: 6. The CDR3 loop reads CASSYSQPSGKNIQYF. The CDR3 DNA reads TGTGCCAGCAGTTACTCGCAACCTAGCGGAAAAAACATTCAGTACTTC.

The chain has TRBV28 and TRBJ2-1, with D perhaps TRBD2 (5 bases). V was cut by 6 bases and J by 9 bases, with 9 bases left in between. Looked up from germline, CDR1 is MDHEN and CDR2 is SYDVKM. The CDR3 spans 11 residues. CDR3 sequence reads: CASRDAGEQFF. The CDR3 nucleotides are TGTGCCAGCAGGGACGCGGGTGAGCAGTTCTTC.

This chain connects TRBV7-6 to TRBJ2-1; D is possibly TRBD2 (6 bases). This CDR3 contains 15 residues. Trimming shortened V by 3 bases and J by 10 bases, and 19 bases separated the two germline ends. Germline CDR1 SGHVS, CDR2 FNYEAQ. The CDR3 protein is CASSLGLPGVGEQFF. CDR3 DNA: TGTGCCAGCAGCTTGGGACTGCCTGGCGTCGGGGAGCAGTTCTTC.

The CDR3 DNA reads as TGTGCCAGCAGCGTAGTCGATGGTCGAACAGGGGTGGGCTACACCTTC. This codes for CASSVVDGRTGVGYTF. The chain links TRBV9 to TRBJ1-2; 7 bases match TRBD1. The CDR3 loop spans 16 amino acids. Looked up from germline, CDR1 is SGDLS and CDR2 is YYNGEE. V shed 0 bases and J 8 bases; nucleotides not matched to a gene: 13.

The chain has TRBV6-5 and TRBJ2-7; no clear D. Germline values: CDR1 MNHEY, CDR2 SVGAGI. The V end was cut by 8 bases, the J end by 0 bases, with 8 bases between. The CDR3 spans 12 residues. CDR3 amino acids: CASGAASYEQYF. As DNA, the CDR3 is TGTGCCAGCGGAGCTGCCTCCTACGAGCAGTACTTC.

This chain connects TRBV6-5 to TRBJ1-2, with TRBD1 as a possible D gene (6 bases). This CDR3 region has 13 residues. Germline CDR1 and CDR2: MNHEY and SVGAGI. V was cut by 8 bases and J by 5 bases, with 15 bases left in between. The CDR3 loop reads CASRGAGGYGYTF. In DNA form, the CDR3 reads TGTGCCAGCCGGGGGGCAGGCGGGTATGGCTACACCTTC.

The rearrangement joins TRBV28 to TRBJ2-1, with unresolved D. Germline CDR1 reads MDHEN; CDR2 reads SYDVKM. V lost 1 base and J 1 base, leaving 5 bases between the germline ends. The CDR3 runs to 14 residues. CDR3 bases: TGTGCCAGCAGTTTATACAGATCCTACAATGAGCAGTTCTTC. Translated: CASSLYRSYNEQFF.

This CDR3 reads CASSIVGSGTEQFF. CDR3 sequence (DNA): TGTGCCAGTAGTATAGTGGGGTCGGGGACTGAGCAGTTCTTC. This chain links TRBV19 with TRBJ2-1; D may match TRBD1 or TRBD2 (5 bases each). Looked up from germline, CDR1 is LNHDA and CDR2 is SQIVND (reference sequence). The CDR3 sequence is 14 residues long. V lost 1 base and J lost 9, with 13 bases in between.

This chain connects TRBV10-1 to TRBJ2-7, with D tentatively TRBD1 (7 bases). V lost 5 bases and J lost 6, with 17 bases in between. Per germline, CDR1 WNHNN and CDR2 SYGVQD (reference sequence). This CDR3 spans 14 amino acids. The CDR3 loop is CASSSNGQEGEQYF. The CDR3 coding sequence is TGCGCCAGCAGTTCGAATGGACAGGAGGGCGAGCAGTACTTC.

CDR3 loop: CANLTSGRAGEQYF. The CDR3 bases are TGTGCCAACCTGACTAGCGGGAGGGCCGGCGAGCAGTACTTC. This chain links TRBV6-5 with TRBJ2-7; 14 nucleotides align to TRBD2. Germline CDR1 is MNHEY and CDR2 is SVGAGI. With 10 bases clipped from V and 6 bases from J, the junction kept 8 bases outside the gene matches. The length of the CDR3 is 14 residues.

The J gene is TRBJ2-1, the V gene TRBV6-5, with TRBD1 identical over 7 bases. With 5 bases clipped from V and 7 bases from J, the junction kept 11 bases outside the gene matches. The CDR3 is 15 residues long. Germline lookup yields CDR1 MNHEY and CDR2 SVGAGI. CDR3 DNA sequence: TGTGCCAGCAGTCCCAACAGGGGTTGGCTAAATGAGCAGTTCTTC. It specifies CASSPNRGWLNEQFF.

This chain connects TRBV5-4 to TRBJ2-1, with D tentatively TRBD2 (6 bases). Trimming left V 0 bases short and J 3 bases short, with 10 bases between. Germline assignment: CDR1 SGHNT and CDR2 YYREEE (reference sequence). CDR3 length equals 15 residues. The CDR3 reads CASSLGGGVYNEQFF. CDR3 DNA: TGTGCCAGCAGCTTGGGGGGCGGGGTCTACAATGAGCAGTTCTTC.

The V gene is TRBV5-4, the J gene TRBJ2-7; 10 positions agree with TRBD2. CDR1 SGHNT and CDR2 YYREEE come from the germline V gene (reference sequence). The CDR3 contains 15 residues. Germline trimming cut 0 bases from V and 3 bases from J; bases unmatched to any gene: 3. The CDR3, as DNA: TGTGCCAGCAGCTTGGAAGCGGGAGGGGGCTACGAGCAGTACTTC. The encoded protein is CASSLEAGGGYEQYF. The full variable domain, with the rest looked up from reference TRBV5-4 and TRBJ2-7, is ETGVTQSPTHLIKTRGQQVTLRCSSQSGHNTVSWYQQALGQGPQFIFQYYREEENGRGNFPPRFSGLQFPNYSSELNVNALELDDSALYLCASSLEAGGGYEQYFGPGTRLTVT.